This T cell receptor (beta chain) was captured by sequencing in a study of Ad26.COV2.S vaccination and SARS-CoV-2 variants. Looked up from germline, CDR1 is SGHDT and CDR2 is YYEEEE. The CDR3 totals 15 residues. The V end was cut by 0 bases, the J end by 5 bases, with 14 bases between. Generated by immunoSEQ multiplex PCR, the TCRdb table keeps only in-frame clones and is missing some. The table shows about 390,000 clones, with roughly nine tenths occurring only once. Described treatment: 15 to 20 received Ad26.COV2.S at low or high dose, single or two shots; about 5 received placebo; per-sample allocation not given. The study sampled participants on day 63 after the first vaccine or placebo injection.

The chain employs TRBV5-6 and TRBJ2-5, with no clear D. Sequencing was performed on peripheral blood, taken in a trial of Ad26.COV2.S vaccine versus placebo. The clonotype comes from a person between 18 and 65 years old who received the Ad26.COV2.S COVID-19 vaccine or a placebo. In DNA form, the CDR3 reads TGTGCCAGCAGCTTGGCCCGATACTTCAGGGAGACCCAGTACTTC. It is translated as CASSLARYFRETQYF. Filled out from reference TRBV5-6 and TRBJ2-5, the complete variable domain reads DAGVTQSPTHLIKTRGQQVTLRCSPKSGHDTVSWYQQALGQGPQFIFQYYEEEERQRGNFPDRFSGHQFPNYSSELNVNALLLGDSALYLCASSLARYFRETQYFGPGTRLLVL.